The 23 T cell receptor beta chains below all came from one sample that was sequenced in a study of T-cell memory formation after mild COVID-19. TCRdb analysed the 5' RACE reads with MiXCR anew, one entry per CDR3 protein. Found here are hundreds of thousands of distinct CDR3 sequences, around 30% of them singletons; the top ten hold roughly 13%. Sequences were obtained from PBMCs or a T cell subset sorted from them (not recorded which). The source is an adult woman who had mild COVID-19 (a few samples of this study predate the infection). Cell type and time point are not known.

This clonotype was seen only once. A read error may produce the germline difference seen at one junction end. The chain links TRBV20-1 to TRBJ1-2; D is ambiguous. This CDR3 contains 15 residues. CDR1 and CDR2 from the germline V gene are DFQATT and SNEGSKA (reference sequence). CDR3 sequence reads: CSVRSPDREDYGYTF. CDR3 nucleotides: TGCAGTGTTAGATCCCCCGACCGAGAAGACTATGGCTACACCTTC.

V and J are TRBV11-3 and TRBJ2-1; D is possibly TRBD2 (5 bases). CDR3 size: 16 residues. The V end was cut by 5 bases, the J end by 0 bases, with 14 bases between. Germline CDR1 reads SGHNT; CDR2 reads YENEEA. The CDR3 DNA reads as TGTGCCAGCAGCCAGCGGAGCTTCCCCTCCTACAATGAGCAGTTCTTC. Amino acids: CASSQRSFPSYNEQFF.

This clonotype was seen repeatedly, ten times or more. The chain has TRBV27 and TRBJ2-1; D gene ambiguous. Germline CDR1 reads MNHEY; CDR2 reads SMNVEV (reference sequence). Trimming removed 5 bases from V and 2 bases from J, with 13 bases in between. The CDR3 loop spans 15 amino acids. The CDR3 DNA reads TGTGCCAGCAGTCCCGGCGGTAGGCCCTACAATGAGCAGTTCTTC. It codes for CASSPGGRPYNEQFF.

The rearrangement joins TRBV3-1 to TRBJ2-7; D may be TRBD2 (5 bases). The germline gives CDR1 LGHDT, CDR2 YNNKEL (reference sequence). V lost 2 bases, J lost 3 bases, and 8 bases lay in between. The CDR3 runs 13 residues. In nucleotides, the CDR3 is TGTGCCAGCAGCCAATTAACTAGCTACGAGCAGTACTTC. Its protein is CASSQLTSYEQYF.

This clonotype was seen at least ten times. The chain uses TRBV10-3 and TRBJ2-5; perhaps D is TRBD1 or TRBD2 (5 bases each). This CDR3 spans 17 amino acids. The V gene's germline CDR1 is ENHRY and CDR2 SYGVKD. The germline V and J ends were trimmed by 6 bases and 6 bases, with 26 bases remaining between them. DNA of the CDR3: TGTGCCATCAGGCGGGCCTCGGAGCGGCATGGGACGCAGACCCAGTACTTC. Encoded protein: CAIRRASERHGTQTQYF.

This clonotype showed up just a few times. The rearrangement links TRBV29-1 to TRBJ2-3; TRBD2 is a possible D gene (5 bases). The length of the CDR3 is 14 residues. V lost 6 bases and J lost 3, with 16 bases in between. In germline, CDR1 is SQVTM, CDR2 ANQGSEA. The CDR3 coding sequence is TGCAGCGTCGACGGGCTACGAGGGACAGATACGCAGTATTTT. This gives the protein CSVDGLRGTDTQYF.

This rearrangement joins TRBV29-1 to TRBJ2-1; 7 bases match TRBD2. The germline CDR1 and CDR2 sequences are SQVTM and ANQGSEA. Losses at the gene ends were 7 bases for V and 9 bases for J; bases not matched to a gene: 15. The length of the CDR3 is 14 residues. CDR3 in DNA: TGCAGCGCCTTGGGGGAAACGGGGAGGGTTGAGCAGTTCTTC. Amino acid sequence: CSALGETGRVEQFF.

This clonotype was seen a few times. In nucleotides, the CDR3 is TGTGCCAGCAGCTTAGAACAGGGGAACTATGGCTACACCTTC. As protein: CASSLEQGNYGYTF. The chain carries TRBV13 and TRBJ1-2, with 7 bases that match TRBD1. From germline, CDR1 is PRHDT and CDR2 FYEKMQ (reference sequence). This CDR3 has 14 amino acids. The V segment lost 1 base and the J segment 2 bases; nucleotides outside the gene matches: 1.

In its sample, this clonotype was seen a few times. The rearrangement links TRBV12-3 or TRBV12-4 to TRBJ2-3; the match to TRBD2 covers 9 bases. The CDR3 has 15 amino acids. V lost 4 bases to trimming and J lost 3 bases; unmatched junction nucleotides: 5. CDR3 nucleotide sequence: TGTGCCAGCAGTTGGGCGGGGGGGCCTACAGATACGCAGTATTTT. Translated: CASSWAGGPTDTQYF.

This chain links TRBV4-1 with TRBJ1-1; the D is unclear. The CDR3 consists of 15 residues. Per germline, CDR1 MGHRA and CDR2 YSYEKL. Between the trimmed V and J ends, which lost 0 bases and 6 bases, there was a span of 14 bases. The DNA of the CDR3 is TGCGCCAGCAGCCAAGATCGATTCCTGGGCGCTGAAGCTTTCTTT. The encoded protein is CASSQDRFLGAEAFF.

The CDR3 bases are TGCAGTGCTATGTTCGACAATGAGCAGTTCTTC. Translated: CSAMFDNEQFF. This chain connects TRBV20-1 to TRBJ2-1; no reliable D call. Germline V gene sequence: CDR1 DFQATT, CDR2 SNEGSKA (reference sequence). Trimming pared 4 bases from V and 5 bases from J, leaving 6 bases between. There are 11 residues in the CDR3.

This clonotype has just a few counts. The genes are TRBV20-1 and TRBJ2-7; D tentatively fits TRBD1 or TRBD2 (5 bases each). Germline CDR1 DFQATT, CDR2 SNEGSKA (reference sequence). Trimming took 3 bases from V and 7 from J, leaving 19 bases between them. This CDR3 is built from 14 residues. CDR3: CSASAGTDLGEQYF. As DNA, the CDR3 is TGCAGTGCTAGTGCCGGGACGGACCTAGGGGAGCAGTACTTC.

V and J are TRBV2 and TRBJ2-6; D remains ambiguous. V lost 3 bases and J 3 bases, leaving 9 bases between the germline ends. This CDR3 is 15 amino acids long. The germline gives CDR1 SNHLY, CDR2 FYNNEI. The CDR3 bases are TGTGCCAGCAGTGAGTGGGTCTTTGGGGCCAACGTCCTGACTTTC. Its translation is CASSEWVFGANVLTF.

CDR3 residues: CSAREGQGWGSSYNEQFF. CDR3 DNA sequence: TGCAGTGCTAGAGAGGGACAGGGGTGGGGTAGCTCCTACAATGAGCAGTTCTTC. This rearrangement joins TRBV20-1 to TRBJ2-1, with 10 bases aligning to TRBD1. The V gene's germline CDR1 is DFQATT and CDR2 SNEGSKA (reference sequence). The V gene end was trimmed by 0 bases and the J gene end by 0 bases; junction bases not matched to a gene: 8. The CDR3 is made up of 18 amino acids.

The chain has TRBV30 and TRBJ2-2, with a weak D call TRBD2 (5 bases). Germline V gene data show CDR1 as GTSNPN and CDR2 as SVGIG (reference sequence). This CDR3 has 14 amino acids. Trimming pared 2 bases from V and 6 bases from J, leaving 13 bases between. The CDR3 protein is CAWSWAGVAGELFF. CDR3 DNA sequence: TGTGCCTGGAGTTGGGCGGGTGTCGCCGGGGAGCTGTTTTTT.

The chain couples TRBV5-1 to TRBJ2-7, with 7 bases lining up with TRBD1. With V trimmed by 0 bases and J by 3 bases, 6 bases remained unmatched. The CDR3 contains 15 residues. The germline gives CDR1 SGHRS, CDR2 YFSETQ. CDR3 bases: TGCGCCAGCAGCTTGGCGGACAGGCCCATCTACGAGCAGTACTTC. Translating gives CASSLADRPIYEQYF.

This chain links TRBV5-1 with TRBJ2-7; D perhaps matches TRBD2 (6 bases). With 4 bases removed from V and 2 bases from J, the gap between germline ends came to 16 bases. The CDR3 is 15 residues long. CDR1 is SGHRS, CDR2 YFSETQ, per germline. This CDR3 is CASSTGDRPPYEQYF. DNA of the CDR3: TGCGCCAGCAGCACGGGGGACCGGCCCCCCTACGAGCAGTACTTC. Looking up the rest from reference TRBV5-1 and TRBJ2-7 gives the full variable domain: KAGVTQTPRYLIKTRGQQVTLSCSPISGHRSVSWYQQTPGQGLQFLFEYFSETQRNKGNFPGRFSGRQFSNSRSEMNVSTLELGDSALYLCASSTGDRPPYEQYFGPGTRLTVT.

This chain links TRBV5-1 with TRBJ2-5; 7 bases map to TRBD1. In germline, CDR1 is SGHRS, CDR2 YFSETQ. This CDR3 has 15 residues. After removal of 4 bases from V and 4 bases from J, the junction contained 10 bases not matched to a gene. CDR3: CASSVLPGQIETQYF. The CDR3 nucleotides read TGCGCCAGCAGCGTCCTCCCGGGACAGATAGAGACCCAGTACTTC.

This chain joins TRBV29-1 and TRBJ2-1; 12 bases fit TRBD1. The CDR3 is made up of 14 amino acids. V lost 6 bases to trimming and J lost 3 bases; unmatched junction nucleotides: 3. Per germline, CDR1 SQVTM and CDR2 ANQGSEA. The CDR3 spells CSVGTGGYYNEQFF. CDR3 nucleotides: TGCAGCGTCGGGACAGGGGGCTACTACAATGAGCAGTTCTTC.

This clonotype came up a few times. J is TRBJ2-7 and V is TRBV27; TRBD2 matches 7 bases. CDR1 and CDR2 (germline): MNHEY, SMNVEV (reference sequence). J was trimmed by 0 bases and V by 7 bases; bases with no gene match: 9. The CDR3 has 15 amino acids. As DNA, the CDR3 is TGTGCCAGCAAGGGAAGCGGGAAAAGCTCCTACGAGCAGTACTTC. Translating gives CASKGSGKSSYEQYF.

The table lists this clonotype with a few counts. This chain joins TRBV7-2 and TRBJ2-7; tentative D call: TRBD2 (6 bases). The CDR3 extends over 14 amino acids. Germline V gene lookup returns CDR1 SGHTA and CDR2 FQGNSA. V lost 3 bases and J lost 3, with 12 bases in between. The chain's CDR3 is CASSFPAEGYEQYF. The DNA of the CDR3 is TGTGCCAGCAGCTTCCCAGCGGAGGGCTACGAGCAGTACTTC.

There are a few counts of this clonotype. The chain couples TRBV12-3 or TRBV12-4 to TRBJ2-7; 8 nucleotides align to TRBD2. The CDR3 is made up of 14 amino acids. V shed 3 bases and J 2 bases; nucleotides not matched to a gene: 3. The CDR3 loop is CASSFRGLAYEQYF. The CDR3 coding sequence is TGTGCCAGCAGTTTCAGGGGACTAGCCTACGAGCAGTACTTC.

V and J are TRBV7-3 and TRBJ2-7; D ambiguous. The CDR3 sequence is 13 residues long. The ends were cut back, 11 bases at V and 0 bases at J, with 14 bases in the middle. Germline CDR1 reads SGHTA; CDR2 reads FQGTGA. The CDR3 sequence: CAHPNRFSYEQYF. CDR3 nucleotide sequence: TGTGCCCACCCCAACCGATTCTCCTACGAGCAGTACTTC.